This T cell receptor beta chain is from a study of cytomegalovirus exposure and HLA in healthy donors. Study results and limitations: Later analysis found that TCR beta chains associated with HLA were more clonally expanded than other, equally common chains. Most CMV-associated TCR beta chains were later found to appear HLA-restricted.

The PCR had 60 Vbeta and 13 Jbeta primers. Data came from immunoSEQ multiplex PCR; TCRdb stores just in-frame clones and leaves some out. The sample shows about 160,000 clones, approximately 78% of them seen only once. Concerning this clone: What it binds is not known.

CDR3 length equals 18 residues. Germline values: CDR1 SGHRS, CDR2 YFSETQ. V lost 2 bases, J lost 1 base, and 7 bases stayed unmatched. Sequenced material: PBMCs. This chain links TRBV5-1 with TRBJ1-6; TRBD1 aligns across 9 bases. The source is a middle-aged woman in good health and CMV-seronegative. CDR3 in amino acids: CASSLGTGLRSYNSPLHF. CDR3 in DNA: TGCGCCAGCAGCTTAGGGACAGGGTTGAGGTCCTATAATTCACCCCTCCACTTT.